One and the same sample provided the 22 T cell receptor beta chains below, sequenced in a study of blood T cell repertoires in COVID-19. Clones were sequenced by immunoSEQ multiplex PCR, and TCRdb holds only the in-frame ones, with some missing. The data show tens of thousands of clones, around 80% seen once. Sequencing input: peripheral blood. Receptor source: a man older than 75 with active or convalescent COVID-19.

The chain employs TRBV19 and TRBJ1-6; D is unresolved. The V end lost 3 bases, the J end lost 6 bases, and 9 bases lay between the germline ends. From germline, CDR1 is LNHDA and CDR2 SQIVND (reference sequence). The CDR3 loop spans 14 amino acids. This CDR3 is CASSILGFNSPLHF. CDR3 bases: TGTGCCAGTAGTATCTTGGGCTTTAATTCACCCCTCCACTTT. Based on the CDR3 plus reference TRBV19 and TRBJ1-6, the full variable domain is DGGITQSPKYLFRKEGQNVTLSCEQNLNHDAMYWYRQDPGQGLRLIYYSQIVNDFQKGDIAEGYSVSREKKESFPLTVTSAQKNPTAFYLCASSILGFNSPLHFGNGTRLTVT.

CDR3 bases: TGTGCCAGCAGTAAAACTAGCGGGGGCCCACAAGAGCAGTTCTTC. Protein product: CASSKTSGGPQEQFF. The chain couples TRBV2 to TRBJ2-1; 11 positions match TRBD2. CDR1 SNHLY and CDR2 FYNNEI come from the germline V gene. CDR3 length: 15 amino acids. V trimming: 5 bases; J trimming: 10 bases; junction bases outside the gene matches: 10.

Only a few counts were recorded for this clone. The rearrangement joins TRBV18 to TRBJ1-4; 10 nucleotides align to TRBD1. Germline CDR1 is KGHSH and CDR2 is LQKENI. This CDR3 is 16 amino acids long. The trim removed 8 bases at V and 5 bases at J, leaving 11 bases unmatched. CDR3: CASAGRDRGLNEKLFF. The CDR3 coding sequence is TGTGCCAGCGCCGGCCGGGACAGGGGATTAAATGAAAAACTGTTTTTT.

The V gene is TRBV3-1 (or the pseudogene TRBV3-2), the J gene TRBJ1-6; the D is unclear. The ends were cut back, 3 bases at V and 0 bases at J, with 9 bases in the middle. Per the germline V gene, CDR1 is LGHDT and CDR2 is YNNKEL (reference sequence). This CDR3 contains 16 residues. CDR3: CASSHRTSSYNSPLHF. Written as DNA, the CDR3 is TGTGCCAGCAGCCACCGAACGAGCTCCTATAATTCACCCCTCCACTTT.

The chain couples TRBV18 to TRBJ1-1; D is perhaps TRBD1 (6 bases). V was shortened by 2 bases and J by 2 bases, with 9 bases between the two germline ends. The germline V gene has CDR1 KGHSH and CDR2 LQKENI. The CDR3 covers 14 residues. In nucleotides, the CDR3 is TGTGCCAGCTCACCATCAGGGGCAAACACTGAAGCTTTCTTT. It specifies CASSPSGANTEAFF. Looking up the rest from reference TRBV18 and TRBJ1-1 gives the full variable domain: NAGVMQNPRHLVRRRGQEARLRCSPMKGHSHVYWYRQLPEEGLKFMVYLQKENIIDESGMPKERFSAEFPKEGPSILRIQQVVRGDSAAYFCASSPSGANTEAFFGQGTRLTVV.

The V and J genes are TRBV30 and TRBJ2-1, with D tentatively TRBD1 (5 bases). Germline V gene sequence: CDR1 GTSNPN, CDR2 SVGIG (reference sequence). Trimming stripped 2 bases from V and 14 bases from J, with 19 bases between. This CDR3 has 13 amino acids. The CDR3 DNA sequence: TGTGCCTGGAGTAGTGGGGCCATTAGTAGAGAGTTCTTC. Translated: CAWSSGAISREFF.

The chain has TRBV4-1 and TRBJ2-3, with 12 bases that match TRBD2. J was trimmed by 1 base and V by 3 bases; bases with no gene match: 5. Germline CDR1 is MGHRA and CDR2 is YSYEKL. The CDR3 is made up of 17 amino acids. Here the CDR3 reads CASSQTTSGGRTDTQYF. The CDR3 coding sequence is TGCGCCAGCAGCCAGACTACTAGCGGGGGGCGCACAGATACGCAGTATTTT.

The chain joins TRBV3-1 (or the pseudogene TRBV3-2) to TRBJ2-5; TRBD2 aligns across 11 bases. J gave up 4 bases and V 5 bases, and 9 bases lay outside the gene matches. Germline CDR1 and CDR2: LGHDT and YNNKEL (reference sequence). The CDR3 length is 16 residues. CDR3 region: CASSNDSGRDRETQYF. The CDR3 DNA reads TGTGCCAGCAGCAACGATAGCGGGAGGGACCGAGAGACCCAGTACTTC.

The gene calls are TRBV5-1 and TRBJ2-5; 7 bases are shared with TRBD2. With 0 bases clipped from V and 4 bases from J, the junction kept 6 bases outside the gene matches. The CDR3 is made up of 15 amino acids. Germline CDR1 reads SGHRS; CDR2 reads YFSETQ. Here the CDR3 reads CASSLAVGRAETQYF. Written as DNA, the CDR3 is TGCGCCAGCAGCTTGGCCGTAGGGAGGGCAGAGACCCAGTACTTC.

The V and J genes are TRBV5-1 and TRBJ2-4; TRBD2 aligns across 11 bases. The ends lost 4 bases at V and 11 bases at J; junction bases unmatched: 5. This CDR3 spans 13 amino acids. Germline CDR1 reads SGHRS; CDR2 reads YFSETQ. CDR3 protein: CASSQELAGVQYF. CDR3 sequence (DNA): TGCGCCAGCAGCCAGGAACTAGCGGGGGTTCAGTACTTC.

The rearrangement uses TRBV15 and TRBJ2-7, with D tentatively TRBD1 (7 bases). Trimming removed 1 base from V and 3 bases from J, with 13 bases in between. Germline-derived CDR1 and CDR2 are LNHNV and YYDKDF (reference sequence). The CDR3 has 15 amino acids. The CDR3 sequence: CATSRGGQGGYEQYF. In DNA, the CDR3 is TGTGCCACCAGCAGAGGGGGGCAGGGGGGCTACGAGCAGTACTTC.

V usage is TRBV23-1 and J usage is TRBJ1-2; D possibly corresponds to TRBD1 (5 bases). TRBV23-1 belongs to the ORF category, with a function that is uncertain. The V end was cut by 3 bases, the J end by 2 bases, with 10 bases between. The CDR3 runs 14 residues. The CDR3 DNA reads as TGCGCCAGCAGTCATGGCAGGGTAAACTATGGCTACACCTTC. It encodes CASSHGRVNYGYTF.

The J gene is TRBJ1-1, the V gene TRBV30; perhaps TRBD1 as D (5 bases). Germline values: CDR1 GTSNPN, CDR2 SVGIG (reference sequence). Trimming took off 0 bases at V and 6 bases at J, with 17 bases between the two ends. The CDR3 is made up of 15 amino acids. In DNA form, the CDR3 reads TGTGCCTGGAGTGTACGAGGGACTAAGGGCCCTGAAGCTTTCTTT. This translates into CAWSVRGTKGPEAFF.

The chain recombines TRBV3-1 (or the pseudogene TRBV3-2) with TRBJ2-3; 8 bases are shared with TRBD2. The CDR3 has 17 amino acids. Germline-derived CDR1 and CDR2 are LGHDT and YNNKEL (reference sequence). With V trimmed by 0 bases and J by 3 bases, 8 bases remained unmatched. The CDR3 DNA reads as TGTGCCAGCAGCCAAGAACCCGGGGGGGTTAGGACAGATACGCAGTATTTT. This translates into CASSQEPGGVRTDTQYF.

V and J are TRBV5-1 and TRBJ1-3; D may be TRBD1 (6 bases). The CDR3 has 15 amino acids. Trimming left V 2 bases short and J 0 bases short, with 9 bases between. Germline CDR1 and CDR2: SGHRS and YFSETQ. The CDR3 nucleotides are TGCGCCAGCAGCTTACAGGGAACCTCTGGAAACACCATATATTTT. Its protein is CASSLQGTSGNTIYF.

This clone was recorded once. The chain is built from TRBV5-1 and TRBJ1-2, with 7 nucleotides matching TRBD1. The CDR3 spans 13 residues. Germline V gives CDR1 SGHRS, CDR2 YFSETQ. V shed 1 base, J shed 3 bases, and the junction held 0 bases outside the gene matches. CDR3 sequence (DNA): TGCGCCAGCAGCTTGACAGGGGACTATGGCTACACCTTC. As protein: CASSLTGDYGYTF.

The chain uses TRBV21-1 and TRBJ2-2; the D segment call TRBD2 is taken from the table without a DNA check. TRBV21-1 corresponds to a pseudogene. This CDR3 has 16 amino acids. CDR3 sequence: CASNQRRRRNTGELFF. In DNA form, the CDR3 reads TGTGCCAGCAACCAAAGGAGGAGGAGGAACACCGGGGAGCTGTTTTTT.

This chain uses TRBV30 with TRBJ1-2; TRBD1 matches 8 bases. CDR1 is GTSNPN and CDR2 is SVGIG in the germline V gene (reference sequence). J gave up 0 bases and V 7 bases, and 4 bases lay outside the gene matches. The CDR3 has 13 residues. CDR3: CASNRGTNYGYTF. The CDR3 DNA is TGTGCCTCAAACAGGGGGACTAACTATGGCTACACCTTC.

This chain uses TRBV6-5 with TRBJ2-5, with 8 positions matching TRBD2. CDR3 length equals 15 residues. J gave up 5 bases and V 0 bases, and 5 bases lay outside the gene matches. Germline lookup yields CDR1 MNHEY and CDR2 SVGAGI. CDR3 DNA: TGTGCCAGCAGTTACTCCACTAGCGGTGGGGAGACCCAGTACTTC. This encodes CASSYSTSGGETQYF.

The CDR3 protein is CASSLGRLYQPQHF. DNA for the CDR3: TGTGCCAGCAGCCTTGGGCGTCTCTATCAGCCCCAGCATTTT. The chain is built from TRBV27 and TRBJ1-5; D ambiguous. CDR1 MNHEY and CDR2 SMNVEV come from the germline V gene (reference sequence). This CDR3 contains 14 residues. Trimming left V 6 bases short and J 5 bases short, with 14 bases between.

The chain combines TRBV4-1 with TRBJ2-4; D uncertain. CDR3 length: 12 residues. Germline loops: CDR1 MGHRA, CDR2 YSYEKL. Trimming shortened V by 0 bases and J by 11 bases, and 8 bases separated the two germline ends. The CDR3 nucleotides read TGCGCCAGCAGCCAAGATTTACGGGTTCAGTACTTC. As protein: CASSQDLRVQYF.

The chain is built from TRBV2 and TRBJ1-2; 7 nucleotides align to TRBD1. Germline lookup yields CDR1 SNHLY and CDR2 FYNNEI. V was clipped by 5 bases and J by 8 bases; unmatched bases: 8. This CDR3 has 13 residues. In DNA, the CDR3 is TGTGCCAGCAGTCCCGACAGGGTTCGCGGCTACACCTTC. Its protein product is CASSPDRVRGYTF.